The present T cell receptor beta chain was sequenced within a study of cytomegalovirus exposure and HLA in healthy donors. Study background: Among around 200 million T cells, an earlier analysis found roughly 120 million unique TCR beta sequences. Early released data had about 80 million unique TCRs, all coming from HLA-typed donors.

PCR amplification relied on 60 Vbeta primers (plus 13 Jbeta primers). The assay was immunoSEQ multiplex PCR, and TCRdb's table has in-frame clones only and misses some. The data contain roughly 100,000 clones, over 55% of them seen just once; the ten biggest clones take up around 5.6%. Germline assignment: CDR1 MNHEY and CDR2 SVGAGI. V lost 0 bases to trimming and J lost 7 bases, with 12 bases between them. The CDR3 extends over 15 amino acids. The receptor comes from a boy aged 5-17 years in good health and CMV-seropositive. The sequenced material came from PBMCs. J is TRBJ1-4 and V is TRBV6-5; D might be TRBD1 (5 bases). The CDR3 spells CASSYSSRGREKLFF. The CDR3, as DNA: TGTGCCAGCAGTTACTCGAGTAGGGGTCGTGAAAAACTGTTTTTT.